This T cell receptor beta chain was documented in a study of blood T cell repertoires in COVID-19. At the level of the study: Samples representing acute and convalescent COVID-19 were sourced from the United States, Italy and Spain. In each case, the material was cDNA or gDNA derived from T cells, B-cell-depleted T cells, or PBMCs.

The CDR3 has 13 amino acids. Germline lookup yields CDR1 GTSNPN and CDR2 SVGIG (reference sequence). V was trimmed by 0 bases and J by 0 bases, leaving 6 bases between them. TCRdb's copy holds only in-frame clones and misses some; the assay was immunoSEQ multiplex PCR. The profile covers approximately 70,000 clones, with about 90% appearing a single time and 8.5% taken by the ten largest. The sequence came from a human donor in a cohort sampled during active COVID-19. The sequencing sample was made of peripheral blood. The rearrangement links TRBV30 to TRBJ2-7, with no clear D. The DNA for the CDR3 is TGTGCCTGGAGTGTAGCCGGCTCCTACGAGCAGTACTTC. Translation gives CAWSVAGSYEQYF.